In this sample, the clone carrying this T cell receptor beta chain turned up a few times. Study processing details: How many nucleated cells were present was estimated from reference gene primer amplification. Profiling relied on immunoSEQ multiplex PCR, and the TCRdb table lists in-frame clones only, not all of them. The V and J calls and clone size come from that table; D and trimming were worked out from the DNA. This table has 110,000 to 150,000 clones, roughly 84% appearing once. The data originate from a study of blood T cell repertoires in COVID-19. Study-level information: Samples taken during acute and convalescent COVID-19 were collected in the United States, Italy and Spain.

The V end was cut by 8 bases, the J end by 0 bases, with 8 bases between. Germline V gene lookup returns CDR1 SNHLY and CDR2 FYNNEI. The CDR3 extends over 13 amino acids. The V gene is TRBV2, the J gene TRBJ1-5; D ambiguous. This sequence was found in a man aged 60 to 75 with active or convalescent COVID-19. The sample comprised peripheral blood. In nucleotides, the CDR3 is TGTGCCAGCTCGCAGGATAGCAATCAGCCCCAGCATTTT. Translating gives CASSQDSNQPQHF.